Following are 3 T cell receptor beta chains from one sample sequenced in a study of T cells after yellow fever vaccination (dated by TCRdb to the late 2010s). Per the publication, the treatment or condition label means: live attenuated yellow fever vaccine strain. Receptor libraries were prepared by 5' RACE. The instrument given in TCRdb is Illumina HiSeq 2500. TCRdb's own reprocessing of the public reads used fastp at Q25 and MiXCR and kept productive beta chains. For every CDR3 protein sequence, its rows merge into one entry that carries the most common genes and DNA. The sample records some 670,000 distinct CDR3 sequences, 9% to 15% of which are singletons. Just under 15% of the sample goes to the ten largest clones. Source: PBMCs, taken on the day of the yellow fever booster vaccination. Receptors were obtained from a man between 25 and 39 years old who received the YFV17D yellow fever vaccine.

This chain uses TRBV28 with TRBJ2-7; D is undetermined. The germline V gene encodes CDR1 MDHEN and CDR2 SYDVKM. With 5 bases removed from V and 1 base from J, the gap between germline ends came to 12 bases. This CDR3 comprises 14 residues. The CDR3 is CASSEAVLSYEQYF. In DNA, the CDR3 is TGTGCCAGCAGTGAGGCCGTCTTATCCTACGAGCAGTACTTC.

The rearrangement uses TRBV5-4 and TRBJ2-3; TRBD2 aligns across 8 bases. The V gene end was trimmed by 0 bases and the J gene end by 3 bases; junction bases not matched to a gene: 9. Germline lookup yields CDR1 SGHNT and CDR2 YYREEE (reference sequence). The CDR3 contains 17 residues. Here the CDR3 DNA reads TGTGCCAGCAGCTTGGCCGGGAGCGGGAGTAGGACAGATACGCAGTATTTT. It specifies CASSLAGSGSRTDTQYF.

V gene TRBV9 combines with J gene TRBJ2-2, with D uncertain. This CDR3 is 13 amino acids long. Germline V gives CDR1 SGDLS, CDR2 YYNGEE. V lost 0 bases, J lost 6 bases, and 6 bases lay in between. The CDR3 loop reads CASSVVVSGELFF. DNA of the CDR3: TGTGCCAGCAGCGTAGTAGTGTCCGGGGAGCTGTTTTTT. The whole variable domain, filled in from reference TRBV9 and TRBJ2-2, reads DSGVTQTPKHLITATGQRVTLRCSPRSGDLSVYWYQQSLDQGLQFLIQYYNGEERAKGNILERFSAQQFPDLHSELNLSSLELGDSALYFCASSVVVSGELFFGEGSRLTVL.